This TCR beta chain was profiled in a study of cytomegalovirus exposure and HLA in healthy donors. Whole-study findings and limits: The study flagged approximately 180 TCR beta chains as cytomegalovirus-associated.

This CDR3 has 14 amino acids. The ends were cut back, 2 bases at V and 8 bases at J, with 16 bases in the middle. Germline CDR1 reads SGHRS; CDR2 reads YFSETQ. The PCR was carried out with 60 Vbeta primers and 13 Jbeta primers. Assay used: immunoSEQ multiplex PCR; TCRdb lists only in-frame clones, some missing. The sample shows under 200,000 clones, 70% to 90% of them seen only once. As regards this clone: Its matching antigen is unknown.

This clonotype originated in a woman younger than 30 in good health and CMV-seronegative. The V and J genes are TRBV5-1 and TRBJ1-2; D is perhaps TRBD1 (6 bases). Sequencing input: PBMCs. For the CDR3, the DNA is TGCGCCAGCAGCTTCAGTGGGGGCATCGGAGGCTACACCTTC. Its protein is CASSFSGGIGGYTF.